This entry describes one T cell receptor (beta chain). This clonotype was observed at least ten times. Its target antigen remains unknown. Nothing much larger sits one base from this clone, and base qualities are not available. The protocol used for the library was multiplex PCR. The instrument given in TCRdb is Illumina HiSeq 4000. TCR beta libraries were built with iRepertoire HTBI primers and Arm-PCR amplification of CDR3 regions. Before sequencing, the PCR products went through gel purification. Per the authors' processing: Gene usage analysis of CDR3 amino acid clonotypes used the 62 TRBV and around 14 TRBJ segments found across samples. COPE and FqMerger were used to merge filtered high-quality paired reads into contigs. BLAST was used to align contigs to IMGT TRBV, TRBD and TRBJ reference genes, with CDR3 defined following IMGT. Clonotypes above 0.1% frequency were classified as highly expanded clones. Shannon entropy served as the measure of repertoire diversity, while the Gini coefficient captured V-J evenness. A clonotype was considered public if more than one individual shared it. Using fastp trimming at Q25 and MiXCR clonotype assembly, TCRdb reanalyzed the public sequencing data and kept in-frame beta chains. Identical CDR3 protein sequences are pooled into one entry, listed with their most common genes and DNA. These V and J calls rely on TCRdb rather than the paper's analysis. In all, the sample holds about 430,000 distinct CDR3 sequences, and approximately 16% of those were seen once. The ten most abundant clones make up approximately 8% of the sample.

These data originate in a study of regulatory T cells in long-lasting Graves disease (dated by TCRdb to the early 2020s). Study-level background: Newly diagnosed Graves' disease patients had taken antithyroid drugs for less than 3 months. This study used TCR sequencing and RNA sequencing of peripheral blood to compare persistent Graves' disease patients against newly diagnosed Graves' disease patients. The study took place in China and was registered as a clinical trial. A total of approximately 35 samples underwent TCR sequencing: about 13 from persistent and around 20 from newly diagnosed Graves' disease patients. Study-level results and caveats: The study examined only peripheral blood because the primary lesion, thyroid tissue, could not be accessed. The authors acknowledged the small sample size as a limitation that may reduce accuracy. Lower TCR Shannon entropy and fewer highly expanded clones were observed in persistent Graves' disease patients than in newly diagnosed patients, which suggested clonal expansion. Preferential use of TRBV28, TRBJ1-2 and TRBJ2-5 was observed in persistent disease, whereas TRBV20-1 and TRBJ2-1 were favored in newly diagnosed disease. Persistent patients shared more public clonotypes among themselves (2,741) than newly diagnosed patients did (approximately 970). Sequencing and analysis were limited to the TCR beta chain.

The time point label for this specimen denotes: newly diagnosed GD, antithyroid drugs for less than 3 months. For both TCR sequencing and RNA sequencing, RNA was extracted from PBMCs using TRIzol. The diagnosis of Graves' disease followed American Thyroid Association guidelines. The patients came from an endocrinology department in Xi'an, China. Each patient gave 7 to 9.5 milliliters of peripheral blood, collected in an EDTA anticoagulant tube. Ficoll Paque Plus density gradient separation was used to isolate PBMCs, and no additional T cell sorting was done. RNA quality was checked with an Agilent 2100 Bioanalyzer and agarose gel, and concentration with a NanoDrop 2000. Including cysteine and phenylalanine, the CDR3 has 15 amino acids. CDR3 DNA is the only sequence kept; it has 45 bases, read in frame from the first base. After removal of 4 bases from V and 9 bases from J, the junction retains 11 bases not matched to a gene. Reading the germline V gene (reference sequence) gives CDR1 SGHNT and CDR2 YYREEE.

These data are also associated with another study on T cells in Graves' hyperthyroidism and ophthalmopathy. Per that second paper: A patient counted as having stable Graves' hyperthyroidism if no progression to ophthalmopathy occurred over 18 months of follow-up. Hyperthyroidism patients were newly diagnosed, with disease duration under 2 months, and aged 18 to 65 years. The study excluded patients with uncontrolled infections, other autoimmune diseases, pregnancy or lactation. Diagnoses were established on the basis of clinical symptoms, serum thyroxine and TRAb, thyroid ultrasound, and orbital computed tomography. For the first round of RT-PCR on the TCR CDR3, the HTBI primer set was used together with the Qiagen OneStep RT-PCR kit. Blood samples also contained most of the expanded thyroid clonotypes (frequency above 0.001), which suggests that blood repertoires may reflect thyroid immune responses. Ophthalmopathy was separated from stable hyperthyroidism by a 13 V-J signature model, with just over 85% sensitivity and 81% to 82% specificity obtained in cross-validation and 80%/75% obtained in testing. In validation, the model predicted progression to ophthalmopathy a median of 6.5 months before onset, with approximately 70% sensitivity and about 72% specificity. To identify TCR V-J signatures that set the groups apart, the researchers used a discovery cohort of 100 patients, made up of around 40 with Graves' ophthalmopathy and 57 with stable Graves' hyperthyroidism. Prospective prediction of ophthalmopathy was tested in an independent validation cohort of fewer than 20 hyperthyroidism patients and some 17 patients who later progressed to ophthalmopathy. For training and testing, the roughly 93 patients in the discovery cohort were randomly divided in a 7:3 ratio. The study also compared thyroid tissue and blood T-cell repertoires from a handful of Graves' hyperthyroidism patients. Following sampling, methimazole starting at 30 mg daily was given to hyperthyroidism patients, and high-dose intravenous methylprednisolone was given to ophthalmopathy patients. The libraries were constructed in a second round of multiplex PCR and then size-selected and purified. Paired-end sequencing of the libraries was performed with 100 bp reads on an Illumina HiSeq2000. SOAPnuke was used to process the raw data, removing reads that contained adapters or uncalled bases, had a mean Phred below 15, or lacked an exact match to the constant primer or identifier. COPE v1.2.5 was used to merge high-quality paired reads, and clonotypes were defined as unique nucleotide sequences. Clonotypes were aligned to IMGT TRBV, TRBD and TRBJ reference segments using MiTCR v1.1. The analysis was restricted to V-J combinations with a frequency above 0.0001, which together covered over 99% of the repertoires. A TCS score was defined as the ratio of F50 (clonal expansion) to E x V (chaos), with BLOSUM62-based TCRdist applied between CDR3 peptides within each V-J. Welch's t-statistics and random forest reduced approximately 520 V-J features to 10 to 15, which were used in a naive Bayes classifier (R e1071). Sample size was not statistically predetermined, and investigators were not blinded to group allocation. According to the paper, TCR Vbeta CDR3 sequencing was carried out on about 140 peripheral blood samples, which came from about 45 ophthalmopathy, around 74 hyperthyroidism and some 17 progressor patients.

The sequence was obtained from a woman aged 35 to 49 with Graves disease. Donor details come from another sample of the same person, matched by shared clones. The specimen comprised peripheral blood mononuclear cells (PBMCs), sampled at new diagnosis, from a patient treated with antithyroid drugs. The V and J segments used are TRBV5-4 and TRBJ2-1, with TRBD2 identical over 9 junction bases. The CDR3 in this case is CASSPLGGRALEQFF. The nucleotide sequence reads as follows: TGTGCCAGCAGCCCTTTAGGCGGGAGGGCCCTTGAGCAGTTCTTC.